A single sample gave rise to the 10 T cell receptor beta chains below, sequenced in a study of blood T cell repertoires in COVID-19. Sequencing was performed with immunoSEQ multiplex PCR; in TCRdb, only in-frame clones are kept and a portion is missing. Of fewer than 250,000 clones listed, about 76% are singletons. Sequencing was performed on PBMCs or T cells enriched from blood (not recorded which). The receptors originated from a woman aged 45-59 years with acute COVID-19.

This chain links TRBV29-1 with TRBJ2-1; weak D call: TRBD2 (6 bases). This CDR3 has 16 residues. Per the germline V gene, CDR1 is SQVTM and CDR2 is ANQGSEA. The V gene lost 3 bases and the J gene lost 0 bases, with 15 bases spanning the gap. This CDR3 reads CSVEPGTSSSYNEQFF. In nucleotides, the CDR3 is TGCAGCGTTGAGCCCGGGACTTCGAGCTCCTACAATGAGCAGTTCTTC.

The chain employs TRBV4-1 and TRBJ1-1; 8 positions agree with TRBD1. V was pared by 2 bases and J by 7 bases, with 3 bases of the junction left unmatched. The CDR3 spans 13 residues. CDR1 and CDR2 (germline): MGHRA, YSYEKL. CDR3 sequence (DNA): TGCGCCAGCAGCCAAACAGGGGGTTATGAAGCTTTCTTT. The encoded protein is CASSQTGGYEAFF.

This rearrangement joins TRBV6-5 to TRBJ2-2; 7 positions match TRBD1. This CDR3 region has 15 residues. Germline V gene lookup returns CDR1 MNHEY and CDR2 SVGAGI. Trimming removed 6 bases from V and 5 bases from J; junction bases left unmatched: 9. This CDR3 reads CASRPQGKGTGELFF. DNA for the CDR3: TGTGCCAGCAGGCCACAGGGGAAAGGGACCGGGGAGCTGTTTTTT.

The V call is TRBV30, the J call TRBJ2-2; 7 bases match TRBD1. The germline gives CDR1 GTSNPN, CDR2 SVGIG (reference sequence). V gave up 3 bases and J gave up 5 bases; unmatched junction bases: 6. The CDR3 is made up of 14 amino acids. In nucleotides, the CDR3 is TGTGCCTGGAGAAGACAGGGTGGGACCGGGGAGCTGTTTTTT. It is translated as CAWRRQGGTGELFF.

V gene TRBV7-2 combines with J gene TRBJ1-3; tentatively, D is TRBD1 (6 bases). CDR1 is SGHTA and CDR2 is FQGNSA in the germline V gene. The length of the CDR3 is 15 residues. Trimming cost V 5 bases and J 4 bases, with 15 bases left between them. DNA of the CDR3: TGTGCCAGCAGCCCAGACAGGAATCGGGGAAACACCATATATTTT. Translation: CASSPDRNRGNTIYF.

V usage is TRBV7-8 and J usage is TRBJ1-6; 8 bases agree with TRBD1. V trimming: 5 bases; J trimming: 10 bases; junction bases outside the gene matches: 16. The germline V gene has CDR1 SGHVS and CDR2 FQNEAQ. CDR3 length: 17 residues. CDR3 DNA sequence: TGTGCCAGCAGCAAACACATGGAACAGGGGGTGTGGTCACCCCTCCACTTT. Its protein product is CASSKHMEQGVWSPLHF.

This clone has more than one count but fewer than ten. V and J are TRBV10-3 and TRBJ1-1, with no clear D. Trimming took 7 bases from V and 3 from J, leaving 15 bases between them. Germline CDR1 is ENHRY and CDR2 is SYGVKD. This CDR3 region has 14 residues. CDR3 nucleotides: TGTGCCATCACGGGAGGACTACTTTACACTGAAGCTTTCTTT. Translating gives CAITGGLLYTEAFF.

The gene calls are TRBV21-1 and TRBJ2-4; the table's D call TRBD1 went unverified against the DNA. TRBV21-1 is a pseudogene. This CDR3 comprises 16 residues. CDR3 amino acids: CASSPADRHSKNIQYF. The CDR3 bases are TGTGCCAGCAGCCCCGCCGATAGACACTCTAAAAACATTCAGTACTTC.

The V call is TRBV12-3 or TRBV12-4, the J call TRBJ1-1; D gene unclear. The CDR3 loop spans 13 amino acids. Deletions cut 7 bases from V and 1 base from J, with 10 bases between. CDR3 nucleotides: TGTGCCAGCACCTCGAGTCGGAACACTGAAGCTTTCTTT. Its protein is CASTSSRNTEAFF.

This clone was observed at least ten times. In DNA form, the CDR3 reads TGTGCCAGCACCAAAGGACAGGCTGGGCCCCTCCACTTT. Protein sequence: CASTKGQAGPLHF. This sequence joins TRBV27 and TRBJ1-6; TRBD1 matches 7 bases. Germline V CDR1 and CDR2: MNHEY, SMNVEV (reference sequence). The CDR3 sequence is 13 residues long. V gave up 7 bases and J gave up 13 bases; unmatched junction bases: 10.